A selection of T cell receptor beta chains follows, all from one sample in a study of blood T cells in healthy people across ages. TCRdb re-called the 5' RACE reads through MiXCR, storing one row per CDR3 protein. The sample lists roughly 1,700,000 distinct CDR3 sequences, 28% occurring once. The sequenced sample was blood. These TCRs come from a woman aged 30 to 39 in good health. Each CDR3 is given with its conserved first and last residue. The D gene is left open where the match is weak. The size of a clone is reported for some rows only, either as once, few or many, or as a class for expanded clones.

TRBJ2-1,TRBV11-2,TRBD2,-,CASSLLAGDPYNEQFF,TGTGCCAGCAGCTTACTAGCGGGGGACCCCTACAATGAGCAGTTCTTC
TRBJ2-1,TRBV28,TRBD2,-,CASSSSGGYNEQSF,TGTGCCAGCAGTTCTAGCGGGGGGTACAATGAGCAGTCCTTC
TRBJ2-1,TRBV7-2,TRBD2,-,CASSLAPGGISYNEQFF,TGTGCCAGCAGCTTAGCCCCGGGGGGGATCTCCTACAATGAGCAGTTCTTC
TRBJ1-5,TRBV12-3/TRBV12-4,TRBD1,-,CASSTGGVAQPQHF,TGTGCCAGCAGTACAGGGGGCGTTGCTCAGCCCCAGCATTTT
TRBJ2-7,TRBV20-1,-,-,CSARDGAASSYEQYF,TGCAGTGCTAGAGACGGGGCGGCCTCGTCGTACGAGCAGTACTTC
TRBJ2-7,TRBV11-2,-,-,CASSPAMESSYEQYF,TGTGCCAGCAGCCCAGCGATGGAGAGCTCCTACGAGCAGTACTTC
TRBJ2-3,TRBV20-1,-,-,CSAMSPREDTQYF,TGCAGTGCTATGTCGCCCCGGGAGGATACGCAGTATTTT
TRBJ1-1,TRBV7-9,-,-,CASSFGRNEGAFF,TGTGCCAGCAGCTTCGGCAGAAATGAGGGAGCTTTCTTT
TRBJ2-2,TRBV20-1,TRBD2,-,CSALTSGSGGELFF,TGCAGTGCGTTAACTAGCGGGAGTGGCGGGGAGCTGTTTTTT
TRBJ2-3,TRBV20-1,TRBD2,-,CSAPGTSGRDTQYF,TGCAGTGCGCCCGGGACTAGCGGACGAGATACGCAGTATTTT
TRBJ2-7,TRBV20-1,-,-,CSARGKLGYEQYF,TGCAGTGCTAGAGGGAAGCTGGGCTACGAGCAGTACTTC
TRBJ1-1,TRBV20-1,-,few,CSARGHTNTEAFF,TGCAGTGCAAGGGGACACACGAACACTGAAGCTTTCTTT
TRBJ2-3,TRBV7-6,-,few,CASSLLRGDTQYF,TGTGCCAGCAGCTTACTTAGGGGGGATACGCAGTATTTT
TRBJ2-1,TRBV20-1,-,many,CSAGHNNEQFF,TGCAGTGCTGGCCACAACAATGAGCAGTTCTTC
TRBJ1-1,TRBV7-8,-,-,CASSLAELNPEAFF,TGTGCCAGCAGCTTAGCCGAGTTGAACCCTGAAGCTTTCTTT
TRBJ1-2,TRBV7-9,-,-,CASSLYSLEGYTF,TGTGCCAGCAGCTTATATTCCCTTGAGGGCTACACCTTC
TRBJ2-1,TRBV4-1,TRBD1,few,CASSLRQGARDEQFF,TGCGCCAGCAGCCTGCGGCAGGGGGCTCGGGATGAGCAGTTCTTC